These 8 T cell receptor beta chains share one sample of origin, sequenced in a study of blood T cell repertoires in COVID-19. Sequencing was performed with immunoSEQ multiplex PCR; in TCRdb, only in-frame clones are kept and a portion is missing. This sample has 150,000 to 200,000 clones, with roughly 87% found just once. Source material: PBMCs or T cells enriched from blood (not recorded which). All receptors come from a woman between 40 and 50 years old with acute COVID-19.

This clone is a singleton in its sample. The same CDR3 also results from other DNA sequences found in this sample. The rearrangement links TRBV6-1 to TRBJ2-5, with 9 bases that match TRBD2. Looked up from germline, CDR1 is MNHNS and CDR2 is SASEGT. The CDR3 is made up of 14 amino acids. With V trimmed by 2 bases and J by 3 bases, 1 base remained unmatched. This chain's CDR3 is CASSERGREETQYF. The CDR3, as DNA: TGTGCCAGCAGTGAACGCGGGAGGGAAGAGACCCAGTACTTC.

The CDR3 here is CASSPGGQGVTDTQYF. CDR3 nucleotides: TGTGCCAGCAGCCCGGGCGGACAGGGGGTAACAGATACGCAGTATTTT. The chain joins TRBV9 to TRBJ2-3, with TRBD1 matching over 10 bases. In germline, CDR1 is SGDLS, CDR2 YYNGEE. This CDR3 spans 16 amino acids. V was pared by 4 bases and J by 3 bases, with 8 bases of the junction left unmatched.

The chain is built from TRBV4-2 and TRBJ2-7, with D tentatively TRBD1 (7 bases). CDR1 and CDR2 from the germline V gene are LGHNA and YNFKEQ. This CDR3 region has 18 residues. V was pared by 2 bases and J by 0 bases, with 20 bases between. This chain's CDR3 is CASSQRADRAGSSYEQYF. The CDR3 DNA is TGTGCCAGCAGCCAACGAGCCGACAGGGCCGGGAGCTCCTACGAGCAGTACTTC.

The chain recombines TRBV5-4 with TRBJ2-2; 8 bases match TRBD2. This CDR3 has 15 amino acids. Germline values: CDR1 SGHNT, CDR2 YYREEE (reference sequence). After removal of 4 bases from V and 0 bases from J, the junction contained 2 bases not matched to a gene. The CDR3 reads CASSKTSANTGELFF. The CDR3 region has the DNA TGTGCCAGCAGCAAGACTAGCGCGAACACCGGGGAGCTGTTTTTT.

CDR3 DNA sequence: TGTGCCAGCAGTCGTACAAGAAAGTGGGGCTACACCTTC. Its protein is CASSRTRKWGYTF. V usage is TRBV6-5 and J usage is TRBJ1-2; D remains unclear. Germline V gene lookup returns CDR1 MNHEY and CDR2 SVGAGI. V was clipped by 5 bases and J by 8 bases, with 15 bases between them. The CDR3 consists of 13 residues.

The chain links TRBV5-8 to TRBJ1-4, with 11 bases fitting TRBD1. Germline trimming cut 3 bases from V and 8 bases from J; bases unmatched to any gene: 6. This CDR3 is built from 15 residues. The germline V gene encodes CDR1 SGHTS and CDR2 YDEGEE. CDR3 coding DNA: TGTGCCAGCAGCTCGCCCGGGACAGGGGGAGAAAAACTGTTTTTT. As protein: CASSSPGTGGEKLFF.

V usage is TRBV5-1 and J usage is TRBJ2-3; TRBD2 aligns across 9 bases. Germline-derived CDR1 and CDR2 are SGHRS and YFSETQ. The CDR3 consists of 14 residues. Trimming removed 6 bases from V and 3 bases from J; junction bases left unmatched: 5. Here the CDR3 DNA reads TGCGCCAGCATGAGTAGCGGGGGTACAGATACGCAGTATTTT. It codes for CASMSSGGTDTQYF.

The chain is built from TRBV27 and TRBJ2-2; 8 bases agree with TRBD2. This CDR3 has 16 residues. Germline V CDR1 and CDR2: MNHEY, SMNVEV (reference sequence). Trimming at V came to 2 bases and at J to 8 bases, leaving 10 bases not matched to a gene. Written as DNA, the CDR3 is TGTGCCAGCAGTTTACCGGGACTAGTGTCCTTGGGGGAGCTGTTTTTT. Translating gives CASSLPGLVSLGELFF.